This entry lists 6 T cell receptor beta chains sequenced from one sample in a study of blood T cells in healthy people across ages. With a J-beta primer mix and a sample-barcoded 5' primer, a second PCR ran about 6 to 11 cycles. In TCRdb, the 5' RACE reads were re-called with MiXCR into one record per CDR3 protein. The data hold about 930,000 distinct CDR3 sequences, with about 28% observed a single time. This same sample was also taken into another study, of T cells of mothers and their children.

Sequenced input: blood. The receptors stem from a woman in her forties in good health.

As to this clonotype: A junction end diverges from the germline sequence, so it may reflect a read error. The CDR3 DNA follows: TGTGCCACCAGTCCGGGACAGGAGAACACTGAAGCTTTCTTT. It yields the protein CATSPGQENTEAFF. The chain joins TRBV10-3 to TRBJ1-1, with 8 positions matching TRBD1. The CDR3 has 14 amino acids. CDR1 ENHRY and CDR2 SYGVKD come from the germline V gene.

V and J are TRBV7-2 and TRBJ2-3; no clear D. This CDR3 is built from 13 residues. Trimming took off 5 bases at V and 6 bases at J, with 12 bases between the two ends. Per the germline V gene, CDR1 is SGHTA and CDR2 is FQGNSA. DNA for the CDR3: TGTGCCAGCAGCGAAGGATTGGGGGATACGCAGTATTTT. Its protein is CASSEGLGDTQYF.

J is TRBJ2-3 and V is TRBV7-8, with D maybe TRBD2 (6 bases). Deletions cut 5 bases from V and 2 bases from J, with 20 bases between. Per the germline V gene, CDR1 is SGHVS and CDR2 is FQNEAQ. There are 17 residues in the CDR3. CDR3 in amino acids: CASSPSYYAGTTDTQYF. As DNA, the CDR3 is TGTGCCAGCAGCCCCTCGTACTACGCGGGGACCACAGATACGCAGTATTTT. Using reference TRBV7-8 and TRBJ2-3 for the parts outside the CDR3, the full variable domain is GAGVSQSPRYKVAKRGQDVALRCDPISGHVSLFWYQQALGQGPEFLTYFQNEAQLDKSGLPSDRFFAERPEGSVSTLKIQRTQQEDSAVYLCASSPSYYAGTTDTQYFGPGTRLTVL.

This clonotype was counted a few times. The V and J genes are TRBV2 and TRBJ1-5; TRBD1 agrees at 9 bases. The ends lost 5 bases at V and 5 bases at J; junction bases unmatched: 4. Looked up from germline, CDR1 is SNHLY and CDR2 is FYNNEI. The CDR3 consists of 14 residues. The CDR3 bases are TGTGCCAGCAGTCAGGACAGGGGAGATCAGCCCCAGCATTTT. It encodes CASSQDRGDQPQHF.

This clonotype was seen ten or more times. This chain connects TRBV7-3 to TRBJ2-1, with TRBD1 identical over 9 bases. In germline, CDR1 is SGHTA, CDR2 FQGTGA. The CDR3 has 16 amino acids. The trim removed 6 bases at V and 6 bases at J, leaving 12 bases unmatched. The CDR3 DNA is TGTGCCAGCAGTCGATGGTGGACAGGGGACCCCAATGAGCAGTTCTTC. Translating it yields CASSRWWTGDPNEQFF.

This clonotype was counted between two and nine times. This chain joins TRBV7-2 and TRBJ1-1; TRBD1 matches at 8 bases. This CDR3 region has 17 residues. Germline CDR1 is SGHTA and CDR2 is FQGNSA. Losses at the gene ends were 5 bases for V and 5 bases for J; bases not matched to a gene: 16. CDR3 DNA sequence: TGTGCCAGCAGCCGTGGACAGGGACCACTTCGGGGAACTGAAGCTTTCTTT. It codes for CASSRGQGPLRGTEAFF.